The 19 T cell receptor beta chains given below trace back to one sample, sequenced in a study of blood T cell repertoires in COVID-19. Measured with immunoSEQ multiplex PCR; TCRdb has only the in-frame clones, and not every one. Of approximately 74,000 clones listed, about 89% are singletons. The sample was peripheral blood. Every receptor here comes from a woman aged 60 to 75 with acute or convalescent COVID-19.

This clone was counted once. The rearrangement joins TRBV19 to TRBJ2-7; no definite D call. V was trimmed by 3 bases and J by 2 bases, leaving 14 bases between them. The CDR3 is 15 residues long. Germline lookup yields CDR1 LNHDA and CDR2 SQIVND (reference sequence). CDR3: CASSITAIETYEQYF. The CDR3 DNA sequence: TGTGCCAGTAGTATTACAGCTATTGAAACCTACGAGCAGTACTTC.

On this clone itself: Other DNA sequences in this specimen translate into the identical CDR3. This chain connects TRBV7-3 to TRBJ1-6; 8 bases match TRBD1. This CDR3 spans 15 amino acids. Germline V gene lookup returns CDR1 SGHTA and CDR2 FQGTGA. Germline trimming cut 1 base from V and 9 bases from J; bases unmatched to any gene: 5. For the CDR3, the DNA is TGTGCCAGCAGCTTAAGCGGACAGGGACTTTCACCCCTCCACTTT. Its protein product is CASSLSGQGLSPLHF.

This chain links TRBV7-2 with TRBJ2-2; 12 bases match TRBD2. This CDR3 has 18 amino acids. J gave up 4 bases and V 5 bases, and 11 bases lay outside the gene matches. CDR1 is SGHTA and CDR2 is FQGNSA in the germline V gene. The CDR3 DNA is TGTGCCAGCAGCCATCTAGCGGGGGGGCGTTTGGGCACCGGGGAGCTGTTTTTT. Its translation is CASSHLAGGRLGTGELFF.

This chain links TRBV5-1 with TRBJ2-2; 9 nucleotides match TRBD2. The germline gives CDR1 SGHRS, CDR2 YFSETQ. With 1 base clipped from V and 6 bases from J, the junction kept 4 bases outside the gene matches. The CDR3 runs 15 residues. The CDR3 is CASSLSLAGSGELFF. In DNA form, the CDR3 reads TGCGCCAGCAGCTTGAGTCTAGCGGGATCCGGGGAGCTGTTTTTT.

The J gene is TRBJ1-2, the V gene TRBV10-3; tentative D call: TRBD1 (6 bases). V gave up 9 bases and J gave up 7 bases, with 12 bases separating them. The CDR3 is made up of 11 amino acids. Germline CDR1 is ENHRY and CDR2 is SYGVKD. The DNA for the CDR3 is TGTGCCATTGGGGGGGGGCTTGGCTACACCTTC. It encodes CAIGGGLGYTF.

This chain joins TRBV19 and TRBJ2-6, with 10 nucleotides matching TRBD2. The CDR3 extends over 22 amino acids. The germline V gene encodes CDR1 LNHDA and CDR2 SQIVND (reference sequence). Trimming at V came to 1 base and at J to 0 bases, leaving 15 bases not matched to a gene. CDR3 nucleotides: TGTGCCAGTAGTATAGCCTCATCTAGAAAGCGGGAGGGCCTCTCTGGGGCCAACGTCCTGACTTTC. As protein: CASSIASSRKREGLSGANVLTF.

J is TRBJ1-2 and V is TRBV28; D unresolved. Germline CDR1 reads MDHEN; CDR2 reads SYDVKM. V shed 6 bases and J shed 4 bases, with 12 bases lying between them. This CDR3 spans 13 amino acids. Written as DNA, the CDR3 is TGTGCCAGCAGCCCTGAGGGAATCTATGGCTACACCTTC. This codes for CASSPEGIYGYTF.

In its sample, this clone was seen a few times. This sequence joins TRBV6-6 and TRBJ1-2; D uncertain. From germline, CDR1 is MNHNY and CDR2 SVGAGI (reference sequence). CDR3 length equals 12 residues. Trimming stripped 1 base from V and 7 bases from J, with 7 bases between. The CDR3 protein is CASSYYGRGYTF. The CDR3 DNA sequence: TGTGCCAGCAGTTACTACGGTCGTGGCTACACCTTC.

This chain uses TRBV4-2 with TRBJ2-1; 10 nucleotides match TRBD2. Germline V gene lookup returns CDR1 LGHNA and CDR2 YNFKEQ. With 3 bases clipped from V and 7 bases from J, the junction kept 6 bases outside the gene matches. There are 15 residues in the CDR3. The chain's CDR3 is CASSHLSGRGNEQFF. CDR3 DNA sequence: TGTGCCAGCAGCCATCTAAGCGGGAGGGGAAATGAGCAGTTCTTC.

This chain links TRBV12-3 or TRBV12-4 with TRBJ2-5, with D perhaps TRBD2 (6 bases). V was pared by 5 bases and J by 4 bases, with 11 bases between. The CDR3 extends over 13 amino acids. This CDR3 reads CASSRLVGETQYF. CDR3 nucleotides: TGTGCCAGCAGTAGACTAGTTGGAGAGACCCAGTACTTC.

V is TRBV27 and J is TRBJ2-7; TRBD2 matches at 9 bases. The CDR3 loop spans 14 amino acids. V was clipped by 6 bases and J by 3 bases; unmatched bases: 6. The germline gives CDR1 MNHEY, CDR2 SMNVEV (reference sequence). CDR3 nucleotides: TGTGCCAGCAGGATCCGCGGGGGGGGCTACGAGCAGTACTTC. This gives the protein CASRIRGGGYEQYF.

This clone was detected a few times. This chain joins TRBV6-2 or TRBV6-3 and TRBJ2-1; TRBD2 agrees at 10 bases. V shed 5 bases, J shed 3 bases, and the junction held 13 bases outside the gene matches. Per the germline V gene, CDR1 is MNHEY and CDR2 is SVGEGT. The CDR3 consists of 18 residues. CDR3 in amino acids: CASSRYRRTSGFYNEQFF. Written as DNA, the CDR3 is TGTGCCAGCAGTCGCTATCGACGGACTAGCGGTTTCTACAATGAGCAGTTCTTC.

This chain joins TRBV11-2 and TRBJ1-3; D is uncertain. V lost 2 bases and J lost 4, with 12 bases in between. Germline V gene lookup returns CDR1 SGHAT and CDR2 FQNNGV. The CDR3 is 15 residues long. This chain's CDR3 is CASSLLSASGNTIYF. CDR3 bases: TGTGCCAGCAGCTTACTGAGCGCGTCGGGAAACACCATATATTTT.

This clone has a handful of counts. The chain recombines TRBV6-5 with TRBJ2-7; TRBD1 matches 10 bases. The CDR3 runs to 14 residues. V dropped 0 bases and J dropped 6; count of bases not matched to a gene: 2. Germline V gene lookup returns CDR1 MNHEY and CDR2 SVGAGI. The CDR3 is CASSYSGTGVEQYF. DNA of the CDR3: TGTGCCAGCAGTTACTCGGGGACAGGGGTCGAGCAGTACTTC.

This clone appeared a single time. The genes are TRBV9 and TRBJ2-2; 10 bases fit TRBD1. The V gene's germline CDR1 is SGDLS and CDR2 YYNGEE. The CDR3 extends over 14 amino acids. V was pared by 3 bases and J by 9 bases, with 5 bases of the junction left unmatched. The CDR3 loop reads CASSGGQGDRELFF. Here the CDR3 DNA reads TGTGCCAGCAGCGGAGGACAGGGGGACCGGGAGCTGTTTTTT.

This clone was seen only once. The chain uses TRBV7-2 and TRBJ2-3, with D unresolved. Trimming removed 5 bases from V and 2 bases from J, with 14 bases in between. Germline CDR1 is SGHTA and CDR2 is FQGNSA. The CDR3 contains 15 residues. The CDR3 nucleotides are TGTGCCAGCAGCCCGTCGAAGTTGGCCACAGATACGCAGTATTTT. Translating gives CASSPSKLATDTQYF.

The chain recombines TRBV19 with TRBJ1-5; 8 bases fit TRBD1. This CDR3 has 15 residues. Trimming took 7 bases from V and 5 from J; bases not matched to a gene: 10. The V gene's germline CDR1 is LNHDA and CDR2 SQIVND (reference sequence). Written as DNA, the CDR3 is TGTGCCAGTACCCGCGACAGGGGATGGGATCAGCCCCAGCATTTT. The encoded protein is CASTRDRGWDQPQHF.

The rearrangement links TRBV18 to TRBJ2-7; possible D gene TRBD1, 5 bases. The CDR3 covers 14 residues. The V end lost 2 bases, the J end lost 3 bases, and 11 bases lay between the germline ends. Germline values: CDR1 KGHSH, CDR2 LQKENI. DNA for the CDR3: TGTGCCAGCTCACCAATGGGGCAGAACTACGAGCAGTACTTC. Translated, it gives CASSPMGQNYEQYF. Using reference TRBV18 and TRBJ2-7 for the parts outside the CDR3, the full variable domain is NAGVMQNPRHLVRRRGQEARLRCSPMKGHSHVYWYRQLPEEGLKFMVYLQKENIIDESGMPKERFSAEFPKEGPSILRIQQVVRGDSAAYFCASSPMGQNYEQYFGPGTRLTVT.

V is TRBV12-5 and J is TRBJ2-3; 7 nucleotides agree with TRBD1. V was pared by 6 bases and J by 2 bases, with 11 bases of the junction left unmatched. CDR1 is LGHNT and CDR2 is FRNRAP in the germline V gene. The CDR3 runs 16 residues. The CDR3 region has the DNA TGTGCTAGTGGGGCTGGACAGGCCTCTTTCACAGATACGCAGTATTTT. It codes for CASGAGQASFTDTQYF.